The 19 T cell receptor beta chains below all came from one sample that was sequenced in a study of OX40 agonist ivuxolimab in advanced cancers. Profiled with immunoSEQ multiplex PCR; TCRdb holds only in-frame clones, not every one. The sample records 50,000 to 65,000 clones, 80% to 90% being singletons. The starting material was CD4+ or CD8+ T cells sorted from blood, obtained in a trial of the OX40 agonist ivuxolimab. The receptors originated from an adult with an advanced solid tumor such as melanoma, head and neck, liver or kidney cancer.

The CDR3 sequence: CASNQGTYEQYF. The CDR3 DNA sequence: TGTGCCAGCAATCAGGGAACCTACGAGCAGTACTTC. The chain carries TRBV7-9 and TRBJ2-7, with D possibly being TRBD1 (5 bases). The CDR3 is 12 amino acids. Germline V lookup: CDR1 SEHNR, CDR2 FQNEAQ (reference sequence). V dropped 7 bases and J dropped 2 bases, with 9 bases sitting between them.

The chain employs TRBV7-6 and TRBJ2-3, with D unclear. With 5 bases removed from V and 0 bases from J, the gap between germline ends came to 6 bases. Germline V gene sequence: CDR1 SGHVS, CDR2 FNYEAQ. This CDR3 spans 13 amino acids. The CDR3 region has the DNA TGTGCCAGCAGCCACCTCAGCACAGATACGCAGTATTTT. Amino acids: CASSHLSTDTQYF.

The chain combines TRBV2 with TRBJ1-6; no firm D call. The CDR3 is 14 amino acids. V was cut by 4 bases and J by 8 bases, with 12 bases left in between. Germline-derived CDR1 and CDR2 are SNHLY and FYNNEI. The CDR3 DNA follows: TGTGCCAGCAGTGTTAAGAGACCCTATTCACCCCTCCACTTT. Translated: CASSVKRPYSPLHF.

The CDR3 here is CASRDGENYGYTF. The CDR3, as DNA: TGTGCCAGCAGGGACGGGGAAAACTATGGCTACACCTTC. The V call is TRBV6-1, the J call TRBJ1-2, with D hard to call. Germline loops: CDR1 MNHNS, CDR2 SASEGT. V was shortened by 6 bases and J by 2 bases, with 10 bases between the two germline ends. The length of the CDR3 is 13 residues.

This chain joins TRBV15 and TRBJ2-2, with no clear D. Trimming took off 1 base at V and 0 bases at J, with 3 bases between the two ends. The germline V gene has CDR1 LNHNV and CDR2 YYDKDF (reference sequence). The CDR3 has 14 residues. The CDR3 reads CATSRVANTGELFF. In DNA form, the CDR3 reads TGTGCCACCAGCAGAGTGGCGAACACCGGGGAGCTGTTTTTT.

The chain joins TRBV7-9 to TRBJ1-3, with 8 bases matching TRBD1. V gave up 0 bases and J gave up 0 bases; unmatched junction bases: 1. The CDR3 length is 16 residues. The germline CDR1 and CDR2 sequences are SEHNR and FQNEAQ (reference sequence). CDR3 in amino acids: CASSLAGQASGNTIYF. Written as DNA, the CDR3 is TGTGCCAGCAGCTTAGCGGGACAGGCCTCTGGAAACACCATATATTTT. Drawing the rest from reference TRBV7-9 and TRBJ1-3, the complete variable domain is DTGVSQNPRHKITKRGQNVTFRCDPISEHNRLYWYRQTLGQGPEFLTYFQNEAQLEKSRLLSDRFSAERPKGSFSTLEIQRTEQGDSAMYLCASSLAGQASGNTIYFGEGSWLTVV.

The sample holds a few counts of this clone. The chain combines TRBV10-3 with TRBJ1-1; D gene unclear. CDR3 length: 14 amino acids. The ends were cut back, 7 bases at V and 5 bases at J, with 17 bases in the middle. CDR1 ENHRY and CDR2 SYGVKD come from the germline V gene. This CDR3 reads CAITQSRAITEAFF. The DNA for the CDR3 is TGTGCCATCACTCAATCCCGGGCGATAACTGAAGCTTTCTTT.

The rearrangement joins TRBV6-1 to TRBJ2-5, with TRBD2 matching 8 bases. This CDR3 has 16 residues. Losses at the gene ends were 3 bases for V and 0 bases for J; bases not matched to a gene: 6. The germline V gene encodes CDR1 MNHNS and CDR2 SASEGT. CDR3 sequence (DNA): TGTGCCAGCAGTGAGAACGGCGGGGGGAACCAAGAGACCCAGTACTTC. Translated, it gives CASSENGGGNQETQYF.

The gene calls are TRBV5-1 and TRBJ2-7, with D unclear. Per the germline V gene, CDR1 is SGHRS and CDR2 is YFSETQ. Between the trimmed V and J ends, which lost 4 bases and 0 bases, there was a span of 11 bases. The CDR3 has 14 residues. The CDR3 region has the DNA TGCGCCAGCAGCCTAGGAGACCCCTCCTACGAGCAGTACTTC. This translates into CASSLGDPSYEQYF.

The gene calls are TRBV9 and TRBJ2-7, with D perhaps assigned TRBD1 or TRBD2 (5 bases each). CDR1 is SGDLS, CDR2 YYNGEE, per germline. The V gene lost 0 bases and the J gene lost 1 base, with 14 bases spanning the gap. This CDR3 is built from 16 residues. The CDR3 DNA sequence: TGTGCCAGCAGCGTAGGGGGGAACCGCTATTCCTACGAGCAGTACTTC. It encodes CASSVGGNRYSYEQYF. Filled out from reference TRBV9 and TRBJ2-7, the complete variable domain reads DSGVTQTPKHLITATGQRVTLRCSPRSGDLSVYWYQQSLDQGLQFLIQYYNGEERAKGNILERFSAQQFPDLHSELNLSSLELGDSALYFCASSVGGNRYSYEQYFGPGTRLTVT.

The chain carries TRBV2 and TRBJ1-5; tentatively, D is TRBD1 (5 bases). The CDR3 is 16 amino acids. The germline CDR1 and CDR2 sequences are SNHLY and FYNNEI. Trimming left V 7 bases short and J 3 bases short, with 19 bases between. The CDR3 region has the DNA TGTGCCAGCATCCAGACAGATATTAGAAACAATCAGCCCCAGCATTTT. The encoded protein is CASIQTDIRNNQPQHF.

This clone was found once. The DNA of the CDR3 is TGTGCCAGCAGGGGGACAGGGGCCGGCTCGACCCAGTACTTC. The encoded protein is CASRGTGAGSTQYF. The rearrangement uses TRBV27 and TRBJ2-5, with 10 bases that match TRBD1. After removal of 6 bases from V and 7 bases from J, the junction contained 8 bases not matched to a gene. CDR1 and CDR2 from the germline V gene are MNHEY and SMNVEV (reference sequence). This CDR3 spans 14 amino acids.

The chain recombines TRBV5-1 with TRBJ2-3; D is uncertain. The CDR3 runs 15 residues. The V end was cut by 4 bases, the J end by 5 bases, with 17 bases between. Germline loops: CDR1 SGHRS, CDR2 YFSETQ. CDR3 nucleotides: TGCGCCAGCAGCACCTTAGAGGCACGACTAGATACGCAGTATTTT. It yields the protein CASSTLEARLDTQYF.

This clone is labeled as medium-sized (0.01 to 0.1%). The chain joins TRBV19 to TRBJ1-3, with no clear D. The germline V and J ends were trimmed by 5 bases and 4 bases, with 24 bases remaining between them. This CDR3 comprises 18 residues. The germline gives CDR1 LNHDA, CDR2 SQIVND (reference sequence). The DNA for the CDR3 is TGTGCCAGTAGTTCTGACGGTGGTACTATAAGGAAGGGAAACACCATATATTTT. Protein: CASSSDGGTIRKGNTIYF.

CDR3 DNA sequence: TGTGCCAGCTCACTTAGCGGGGGTGCTTACAATGAGCAGTTCTTC. As protein: CASSLSGGAYNEQFF. This chain joins TRBV18 and TRBJ2-1; 9 nucleotides agree with TRBD2. The CDR3 is made up of 15 amino acids. Looked up from germline, CDR1 is KGHSH and CDR2 is LQKENI. J gave up 4 bases and V 4 bases, and 5 bases lay outside the gene matches.

A word on this clone: Its ends do not fully match the called genes, so a read error is possible. V and J are TRBV5-1 and TRBJ1-1; D remains ambiguous. The germline gives CDR1 SGHRS, CDR2 YFSETQ. The CDR3 loop spans 15 amino acids. The CDR3 sequence: CASSLGIRMNTEAFF. The CDR3 DNA is TGTGCCAGCAGCCTCGGGATACGCATGAACACTGAAGCTTTCTTT.

The chain recombines TRBV10-2 with TRBJ2-2, with a tentative D call TRBD1 (6 bases). V lost 9 bases and J lost 1, with 18 bases in between. CDR3 size: 16 residues. Germline assignment: CDR1 WSHSY and CDR2 SAAADI. Here the CDR3 DNA reads TGCGCCAGTTCACTCCCACGAGGGGGGAACACCGGGGAGCTGTTTTTT. Amino acid sequence: CASSLPRGGNTGELFF.

This chain uses TRBV28 with TRBJ2-3; D uncertain. The germline V gene encodes CDR1 MDHEN and CDR2 SYDVKM. Between the trimmed V and J ends, which lost 2 bases and 9 bases, there was a span of 12 bases. The CDR3 covers 13 residues. CDR3 amino acids: CASSLRVIDTQYF. CDR3 coding DNA: TGTGCCAGCAGTTTAAGAGTGATAGACACGCAGTATTTT.

The chain is built from TRBV7-2 and TRBJ2-3, with D possibly being TRBD1 (5 bases). Looked up from germline, CDR1 is SGHTA and CDR2 is FQGNSA. V shed 1 base and J shed 6 bases, with 8 bases lying between them. This CDR3 is built from 13 residues. The CDR3 DNA is TGTGCCAGCAGCTTAGTGACAGACGATACGCAGTATTTT. Its protein product is CASSLVTDDTQYF.